The source of this T cell receptor beta chain is a study of CD8 T cells in ankylosing spondylitis. Study-wide findings and caveats: Ankylosing spondylitis blood seemed to carry a telltale TCR beta motif made of several highly homologous variants. CD8+ by phenotype, disease-linked clones were relatively rare in peripheral blood.

Using quantitative 5'-RACE with molecular barcodes, the authors made TCR beta libraries. MiXCR, applied by TCRdb to the 5' RACE reads, yields one record per CDR3 protein. The sample carries under 170,000 distinct CDR3 sequences, roughly 44% recorded once. This CDR3 has 19 residues. A remark on this clonotype: Its specificity is not known.

This sequence originates from a male donor with ankylosing spondylitis. The sample comprised synovial fluid, either unsorted or a sorted T cell fraction (not recorded which). The genes are TRBV21-1 and TRBJ1-2. TRBV21-1 is a listed pseudogene. The CDR3 sequence: CASSSPPLCREIAPVSYTF. In DNA form, the CDR3 reads TGTGCCAGCAGCTCCCCCCCTTTGTGCAGGGAGATAGCCCCGGTTAGCTACACCTTC.